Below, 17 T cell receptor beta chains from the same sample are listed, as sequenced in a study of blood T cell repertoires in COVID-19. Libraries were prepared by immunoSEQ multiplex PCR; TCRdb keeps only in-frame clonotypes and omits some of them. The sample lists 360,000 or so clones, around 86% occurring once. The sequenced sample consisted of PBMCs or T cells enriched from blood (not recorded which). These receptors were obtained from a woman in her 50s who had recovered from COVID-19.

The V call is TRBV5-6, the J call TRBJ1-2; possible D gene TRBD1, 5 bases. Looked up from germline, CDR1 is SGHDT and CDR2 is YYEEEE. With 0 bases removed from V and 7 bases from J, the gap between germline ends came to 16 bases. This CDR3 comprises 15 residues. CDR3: CASSLGTVQGGGYTF. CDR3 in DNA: TGTGCCAGCAGCTTGGGAACGGTTCAGGGTGGTGGCTACACCTTC. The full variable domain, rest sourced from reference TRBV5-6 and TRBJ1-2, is DAGVTQSPTHLIKTRGQQVTLRCSPKSGHDTVSWYQQALGQGPQFIFQYYEEEERQRGNFPDRFSGHQFPNYSSELNVNALLLGDSALYLCASSLGTVQGGGYTFGSGTRLTVV.

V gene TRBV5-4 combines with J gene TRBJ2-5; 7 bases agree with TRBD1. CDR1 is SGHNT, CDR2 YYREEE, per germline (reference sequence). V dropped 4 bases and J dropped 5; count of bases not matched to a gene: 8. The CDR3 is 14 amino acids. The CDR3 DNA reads TGTGCCAGCAGCACAGGGGCCAACGCGGAGACCCAGTACTTC. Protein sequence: CASSTGANAETQYF.

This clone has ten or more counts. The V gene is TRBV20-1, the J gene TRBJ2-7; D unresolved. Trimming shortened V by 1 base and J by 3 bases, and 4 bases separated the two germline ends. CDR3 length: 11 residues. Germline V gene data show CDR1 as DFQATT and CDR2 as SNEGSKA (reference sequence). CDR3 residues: CSARGSYEQYF. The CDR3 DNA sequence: TGCAGTGCTAGAGGCAGCTACGAGCAGTACTTC.

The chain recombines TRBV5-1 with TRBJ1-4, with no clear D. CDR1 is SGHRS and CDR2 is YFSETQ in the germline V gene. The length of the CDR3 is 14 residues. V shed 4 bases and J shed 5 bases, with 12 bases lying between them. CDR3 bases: TGCGCCAGCAGCGTAGCAATCCAAAATGAAAAACTGTTTTTT. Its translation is CASSVAIQNEKLFF.

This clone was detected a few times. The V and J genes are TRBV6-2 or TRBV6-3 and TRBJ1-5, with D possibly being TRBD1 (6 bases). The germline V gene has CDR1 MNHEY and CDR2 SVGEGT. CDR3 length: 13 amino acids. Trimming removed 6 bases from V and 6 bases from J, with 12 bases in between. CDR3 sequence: CASSLQGGQPQHF. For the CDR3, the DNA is TGTGCCAGCAGCCTACAGGGTGGTCAGCCCCAGCATTTT.

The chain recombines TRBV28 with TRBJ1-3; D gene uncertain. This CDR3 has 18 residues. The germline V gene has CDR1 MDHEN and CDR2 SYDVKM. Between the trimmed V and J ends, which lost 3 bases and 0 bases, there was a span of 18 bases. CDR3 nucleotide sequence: TGTGCCAGCAGTTTGCCCTATGGAGGCCAGGCCTCTGGAAACACCATATATTTT. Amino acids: CASSLPYGGQASGNTIYF.

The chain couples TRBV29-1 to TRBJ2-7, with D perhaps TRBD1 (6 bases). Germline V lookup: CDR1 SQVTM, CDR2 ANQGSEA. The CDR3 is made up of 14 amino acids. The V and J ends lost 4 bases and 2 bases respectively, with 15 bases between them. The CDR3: CSVGPPDRTYEQYF. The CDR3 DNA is TGCAGCGTTGGACCCCCGGACAGAACCTACGAGCAGTACTTC.

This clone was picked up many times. The CDR3 here is CASSIGGGFGSYNEQFF. In DNA form, the CDR3 reads TGTGCCAGTAGTATAGGAGGAGGGTTTGGATCCTACAATGAGCAGTTCTTC. The rearrangement uses TRBV19 and TRBJ2-1; D possibly corresponds to TRBD2 (6 bases). There are 17 residues in the CDR3. The V and J ends lost 1 base and 1 base respectively, with 14 bases between them. Per the germline V gene, CDR1 is LNHDA and CDR2 is SQIVND (reference sequence).

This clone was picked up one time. The CDR3 sequence: CASSSPGRGRNTEAFF. The CDR3 DNA is TGCGCCAGCAGCTCCCCTGGGCGGGGAAGGAACACTGAAGCTTTCTTT. The V and J genes are TRBV5-1 and TRBJ1-1, with D unresolved. The ends were cut back, 3 bases at V and 1 base at J, with 16 bases in the middle. The CDR3 totals 16 residues. CDR1 SGHRS and CDR2 YFSETQ come from the germline V gene.

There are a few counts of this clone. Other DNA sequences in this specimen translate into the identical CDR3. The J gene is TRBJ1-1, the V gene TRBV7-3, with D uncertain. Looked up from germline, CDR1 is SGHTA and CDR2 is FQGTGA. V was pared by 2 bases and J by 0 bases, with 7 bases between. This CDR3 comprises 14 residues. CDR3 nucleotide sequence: TGTGCCAGCAGCTTAGGTGACTTGAACACTGAAGCTTTCTTT. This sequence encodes CASSLGDLNTEAFF.

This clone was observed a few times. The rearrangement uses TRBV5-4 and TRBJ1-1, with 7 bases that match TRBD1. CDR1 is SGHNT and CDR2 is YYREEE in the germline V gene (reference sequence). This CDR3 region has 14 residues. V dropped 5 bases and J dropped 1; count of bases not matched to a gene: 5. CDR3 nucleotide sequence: TGTGCCAGCAGACGTGGACAGGCGAACACTGAAGCTTTCTTT. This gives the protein CASRRGQANTEAFF.

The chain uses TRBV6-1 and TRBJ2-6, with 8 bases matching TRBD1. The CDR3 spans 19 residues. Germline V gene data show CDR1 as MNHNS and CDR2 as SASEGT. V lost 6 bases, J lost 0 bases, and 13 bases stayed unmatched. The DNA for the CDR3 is TGTGCCAGCAGGGAACGTCCGGGGACAGGTATCTCTGGGGCCAACGTCCTGACTTTC. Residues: CASRERPGTGISGANVLTF.

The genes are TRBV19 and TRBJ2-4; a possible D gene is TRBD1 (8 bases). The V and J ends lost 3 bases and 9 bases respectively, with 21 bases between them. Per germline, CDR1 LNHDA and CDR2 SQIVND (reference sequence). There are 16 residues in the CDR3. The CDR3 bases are TGTGCCAGTAGTATGAGCTCTCGAGCGGGACAGGTCATTCAGTACTTC. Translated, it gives CASSMSSRAGQVIQYF.

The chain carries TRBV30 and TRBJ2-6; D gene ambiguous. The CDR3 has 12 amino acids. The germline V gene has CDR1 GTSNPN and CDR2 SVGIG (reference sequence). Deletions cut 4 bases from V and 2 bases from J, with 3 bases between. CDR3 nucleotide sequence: TGTGCCTGGACAACTGGGGCCAACGTCCTGACTTTC. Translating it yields CAWTTGANVLTF.

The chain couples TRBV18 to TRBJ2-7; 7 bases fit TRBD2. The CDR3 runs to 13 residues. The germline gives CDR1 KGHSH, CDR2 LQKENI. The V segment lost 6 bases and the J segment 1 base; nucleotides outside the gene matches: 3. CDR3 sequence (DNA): TGTGCCAGCTCCGCGGGAGCGTCCTACGAGCAGTACTTC. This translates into CASSAGASYEQYF. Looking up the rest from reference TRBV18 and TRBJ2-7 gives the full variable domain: NAGVMQNPRHLVRRRGQEARLRCSPMKGHSHVYWYRQLPEEGLKFMVYLQKENIIDESGMPKERFSAEFPKEGPSILRIQQVVRGDSAAYFCASSAGASYEQYFGPGTRLTVT.

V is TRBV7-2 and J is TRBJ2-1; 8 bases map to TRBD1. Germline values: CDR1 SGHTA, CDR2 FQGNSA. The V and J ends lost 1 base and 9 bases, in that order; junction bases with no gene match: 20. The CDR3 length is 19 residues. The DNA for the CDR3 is TGTGCCAGCAGCTTAGTCTCGGGAACAGGGGGTATTGTCCCCATTGAGCAGTTCTTC. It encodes CASSLVSGTGGIVPIEQFF.

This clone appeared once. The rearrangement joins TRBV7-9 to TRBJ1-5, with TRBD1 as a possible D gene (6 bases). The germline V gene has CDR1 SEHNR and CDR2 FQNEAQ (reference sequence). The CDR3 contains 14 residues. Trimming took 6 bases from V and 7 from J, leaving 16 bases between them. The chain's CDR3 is CASSLAGVPQPQHF. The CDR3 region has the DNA TGTGCCAGCAGTTTGGCAGGGGTCCCCCAGCCCCAGCATTTT.